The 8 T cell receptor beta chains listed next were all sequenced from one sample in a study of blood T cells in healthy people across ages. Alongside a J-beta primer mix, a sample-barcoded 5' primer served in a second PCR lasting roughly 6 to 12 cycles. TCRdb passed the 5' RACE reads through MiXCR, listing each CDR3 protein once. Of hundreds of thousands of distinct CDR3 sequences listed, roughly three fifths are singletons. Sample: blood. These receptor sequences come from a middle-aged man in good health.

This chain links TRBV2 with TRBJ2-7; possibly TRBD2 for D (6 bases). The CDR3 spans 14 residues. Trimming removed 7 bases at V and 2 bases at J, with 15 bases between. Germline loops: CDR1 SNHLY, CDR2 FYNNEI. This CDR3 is CASIGGLTPYEQYF. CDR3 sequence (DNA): TGTGCCAGCATCGGAGGGCTCACCCCCTACGAGCAGTACTTC.

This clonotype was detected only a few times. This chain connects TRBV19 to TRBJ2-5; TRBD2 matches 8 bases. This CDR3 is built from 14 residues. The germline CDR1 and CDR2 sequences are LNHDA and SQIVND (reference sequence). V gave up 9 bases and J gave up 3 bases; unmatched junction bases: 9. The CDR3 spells CASSQAGVEETQYF. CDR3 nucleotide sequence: TGTGCCAGCAGTCAAGCGGGAGTGGAAGAGACCCAGTACTTC.

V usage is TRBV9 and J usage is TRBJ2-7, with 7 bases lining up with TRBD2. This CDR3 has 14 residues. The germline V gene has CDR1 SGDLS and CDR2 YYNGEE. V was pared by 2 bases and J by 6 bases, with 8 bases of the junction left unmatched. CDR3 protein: CASSVSGTVSEQYF. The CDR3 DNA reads TGTGCCAGCAGCGTGAGCGGGACGGTATCCGAGCAGTACTTC.

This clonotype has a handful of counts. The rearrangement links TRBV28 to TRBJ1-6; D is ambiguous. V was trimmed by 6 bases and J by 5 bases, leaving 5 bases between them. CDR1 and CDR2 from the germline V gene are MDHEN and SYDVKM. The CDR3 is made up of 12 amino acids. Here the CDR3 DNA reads TGTGCCAGCAGGTCCAATAATTCACCCCTCCACTTT. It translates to CASRSNNSPLHF.

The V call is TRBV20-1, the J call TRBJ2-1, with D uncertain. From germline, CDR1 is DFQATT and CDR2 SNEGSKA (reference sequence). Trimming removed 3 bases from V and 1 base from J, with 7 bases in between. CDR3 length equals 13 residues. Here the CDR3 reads CSARRRSYNEQFF. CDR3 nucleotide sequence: TGCAGTGCTAGGAGGCGTTCCTACAATGAGCAGTTCTTC.

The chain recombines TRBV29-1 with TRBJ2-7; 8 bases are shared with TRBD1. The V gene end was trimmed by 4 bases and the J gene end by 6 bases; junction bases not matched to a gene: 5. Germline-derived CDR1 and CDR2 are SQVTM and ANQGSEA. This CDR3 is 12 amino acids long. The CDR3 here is CSVGQGWGEQYF. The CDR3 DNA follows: TGCAGCGTTGGACAGGGGTGGGGCGAGCAGTACTTC.

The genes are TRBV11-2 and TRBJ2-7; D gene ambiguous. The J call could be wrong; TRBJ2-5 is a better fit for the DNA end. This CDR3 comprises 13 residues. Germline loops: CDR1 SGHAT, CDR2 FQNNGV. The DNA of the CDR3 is TGTGCCAGCAGCTTAGATCCGCTGGAGACCCAGTACTTC. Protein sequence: CASSLDPLETQYF.

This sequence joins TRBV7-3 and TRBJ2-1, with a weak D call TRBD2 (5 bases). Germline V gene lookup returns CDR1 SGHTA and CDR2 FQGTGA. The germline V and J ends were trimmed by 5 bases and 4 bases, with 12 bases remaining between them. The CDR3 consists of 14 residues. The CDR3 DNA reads TGTGCCAGCAGCCTCGATGGACTGTACAATGAGCAGTTCTTC. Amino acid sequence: CASSLDGLYNEQFF.